This paragraph reports one TCR beta chain. These data belong to a study of CD8 T cells in Susac syndrome. This CDR3 has 15 amino acids. Germline V CDR1 and CDR2: MNHEY, SVGAGI. V lost 0 bases to trimming and J lost 4 bases; unmatched junction nucleotides: 2. The RNA input was about 0.5 to 1 ug, and it was reverse transcribed with random hexamers. Each CDR3 protein gets one entry after TCRdb re-called the immunoSEQ multiplex PCR reads with MiXCR. The sample has 100,000 to 150,000 distinct CDR3 sequences, over 90% seen once. The chain combines TRBV6-5 with TRBJ2-1, with 8 nucleotides matching TRBD2. Sequencing was carried out using CD4+ T cells from PBMCs. This sequence was found in a human donor in good health. CDR3 region: CASSYSSGSYNEQFF. Written as DNA, the CDR3 is TGTGCCAGCAGTTACTCCAGCGGGAGTTACAATGAGCAGTTCTTC.